This T cell receptor beta chain is drawn from a study of blood T cells in healthy people across ages. The wider study: Template-switching capture recovered about one barcoded beta molecule per two T cells.

A second PCR of 7 to 11 cycles used a sample-barcoded 5' primer and a J-beta primer mix. TCRdb re-derived calls from the 5' RACE reads in MiXCR, one entry per CDR3 protein. In the table there are hundreds of thousands of distinct CDR3 sequences, roughly three fifths of which are singletons. CDR1 is SQVTM, CDR2 ANQGSEA, per germline. The CDR3 loop spans 13 amino acids. Trimming cost V 6 bases and J 7 bases, with 16 bases left between them. The sequence was obtained from a man aged 35 to 55 in good health. V and J are TRBV29-1 and TRBJ2-1; TRBD2 might be the D (7 bases). Sample: blood. The CDR3 nucleotides read TGCAGCGTGGGTGGGGAGGGGGTGAATGAGCAGTTCTTC. This translates into CSVGGEGVNEQFF.